The 4 T cell receptor beta chains in this list originate from one sample, sequenced in a study of cytomegalovirus exposure and HLA in healthy donors. The study ran its PCR with 60 Vbeta and 13 Jbeta primers. Produced via immunoSEQ multiplex PCR; TCRdb's table is partial and in-frame only. The sample yields over 150,000 clones, about 75% seen once. The sample consisted of PBMCs. These receptors came from a male donor in good health and CMV-seronegative.

The CDR3 region is CASSRAGTVSNQPQHF. CDR3 bases: TGTGCCAGCAGCCGAGCCGGGACAGTAAGCAATCAGCCCCAGCATTTT. The rearrangement uses TRBV5-6 and TRBJ1-5; 7 positions agree with TRBD1. CDR3 size: 16 residues. Germline trimming cut 4 bases from V and 1 base from J; bases unmatched to any gene: 8. Looked up from germline, CDR1 is SGHDT and CDR2 is YYEEEE.

This rearrangement joins TRBV11-2 to TRBJ2-7, with TRBD1 matching 7 bases. J lost 3 bases, V lost 6 bases, and 2 bases had no gene match. CDR3 length: 12 amino acids. Germline loops: CDR1 SGHAT, CDR2 FQNNGV. The CDR3 bases are TGTGCCAGCAGGGACAGGAACTACGAGCAGTACTTC. It encodes CASRDRNYEQYF.

This clone appeared a single time. This chain connects TRBV6-1 to TRBJ1-6; the match to TRBD1 covers 7 bases. The germline V gene encodes CDR1 MNHNS and CDR2 SASEGT. This CDR3 is 15 amino acids long. Trimming took 2 bases from V and 7 from J; bases not matched to a gene: 5. The CDR3 here is CASSERQGWNSPLHF. The CDR3 region has the DNA TGTGCCAGCAGTGAACGACAGGGCTGGAATTCACCCCTCCACTTT.

This clone occurred a few times. At one boundary the junction diverges from the germline segment, which might be a read error. The chain has TRBV4-1 and TRBJ2-7; 7 bases line up with TRBD1. Per germline, CDR1 MGHRA and CDR2 YSYEKL. The CDR3 totals 15 residues. The CDR3 here is CASSQPGTEAYEQYF. CDR3 nucleotides: TGTGCCAGCAGCCAACCCGGGACAGAAGCTTACGAGCAGTACTTC.